A single sample is the source of the 5 T cell receptor beta chains below, sequenced in a study of CD8 T cells in Susac syndrome. An input of roughly 0.5 to 1 ug of RNA was subjected to reverse transcription using random hexamers. TCRdb itself ran the immunoSEQ multiplex PCR reads through MiXCR, one entry per CDR3 protein. This sample has 170,000 or so distinct CDR3 sequences, with roughly 94% found just once. The material sequenced was CD4+ T cells from PBMCs. The origin of the receptors is a human donor with Susac syndrome.

The chain combines TRBV14 with TRBJ2-5; no definite D call. CDR1 is SGHDN, CDR2 FVKESK, per germline. Trimming left V 1 base short and J 5 bases short, with 11 bases between. CDR3 length: 14 amino acids. This CDR3 reads CASSQVLGAETQYF. The CDR3 bases are TGTGCCAGCAGCCAAGTCCTAGGAGCGGAGACCCAGTACTTC.

This clonotype came up once. The rearrangement joins TRBV28 to TRBJ1-5; D is possibly TRBD1 (6 bases). The V gene lost 6 bases and the J gene lost 0 bases, with 12 bases spanning the gap. The CDR3 length is 15 residues. The germline gives CDR1 MDHEN, CDR2 SYDVKM. The chain's CDR3 is CASSPGQISNQPQHF. CDR3 coding DNA: TGTGCCAGCAGCCCCGGACAGATTAGCAATCAGCCCCAGCATTTT.

The chain links TRBV30 to TRBJ1-1, with a possible D match to TRBD1 (5 bases). CDR1 and CDR2 from the germline V gene are GTSNPN and SVGIG (reference sequence). This CDR3 contains 14 residues. V gave up 4 bases and J gave up 2 bases, with 14 bases separating them. The CDR3 loop reads CAWTIPGPNTEAFF. CDR3 in DNA: TGTGCCTGGACTATCCCGGGACCAAACACTGAAGCTTTCTTT.

In this sample, this clonotype turned up a few times. This chain connects TRBV27 to TRBJ2-5, with D possibly TRBD2 on 6 matching bases. CDR1 and CDR2 from the germline V gene are MNHEY and SMNVEV (reference sequence). The CDR3 length is 14 residues. Trimming cost V 2 bases and J 5 bases, with 12 bases left between them. The CDR3 spells CASSLGGTRETQYF. The CDR3 coding sequence is TGTGCCAGCAGTTTAGGGGGGACTCGCGAGACCCAGTACTTC.

The V gene is TRBV19, the J gene TRBJ2-1; no firm D call. The length of the CDR3 is 13 residues. V was clipped by 3 bases and J by 6 bases, with 9 bases between them. Germline-derived CDR1 and CDR2 are LNHDA and SQIVND (reference sequence). The CDR3 protein is CASSIRLINEQFF. The CDR3 DNA sequence: TGTGCCAGTAGTATTCGACTCATCAATGAGCAGTTCTTC.